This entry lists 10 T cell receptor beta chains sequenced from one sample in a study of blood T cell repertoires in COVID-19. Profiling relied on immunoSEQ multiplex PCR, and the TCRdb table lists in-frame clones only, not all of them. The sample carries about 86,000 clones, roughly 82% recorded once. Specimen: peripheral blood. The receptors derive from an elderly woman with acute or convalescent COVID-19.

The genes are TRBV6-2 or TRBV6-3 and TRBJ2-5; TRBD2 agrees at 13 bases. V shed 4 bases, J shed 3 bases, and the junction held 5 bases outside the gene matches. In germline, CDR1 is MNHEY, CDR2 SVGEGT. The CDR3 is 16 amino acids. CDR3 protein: CASSWGTSGTEETQYF. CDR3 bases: TGTGCCAGCAGTTGGGGGACTAGCGGGACAGAAGAGACCCAGTACTTC.

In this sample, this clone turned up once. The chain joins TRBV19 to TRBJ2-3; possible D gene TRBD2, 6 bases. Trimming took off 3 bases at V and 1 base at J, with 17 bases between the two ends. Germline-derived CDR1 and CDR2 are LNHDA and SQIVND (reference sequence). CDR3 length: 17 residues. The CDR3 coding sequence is TGTGCCAGTAGTATCGGTCGTCGGGGGACTGGCACAGATACGCAGTATTTT. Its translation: CASSIGRRGTGTDTQYF.

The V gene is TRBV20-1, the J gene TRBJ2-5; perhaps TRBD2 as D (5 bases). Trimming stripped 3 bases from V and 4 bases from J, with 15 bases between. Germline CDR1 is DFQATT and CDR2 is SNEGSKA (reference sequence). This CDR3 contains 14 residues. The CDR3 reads CSASRLGRGETQYF. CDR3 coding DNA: TGCAGTGCTAGTCGTTTGGGGAGAGGAGAGACCCAGTACTTC.

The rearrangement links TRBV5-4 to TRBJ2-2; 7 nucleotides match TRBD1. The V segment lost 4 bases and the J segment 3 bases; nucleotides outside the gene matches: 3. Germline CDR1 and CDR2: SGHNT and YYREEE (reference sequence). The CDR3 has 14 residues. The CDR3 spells CASSTGTDTGELFF. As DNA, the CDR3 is TGTGCCAGCAGCACCGGGACAGACACCGGGGAGCTGTTTTTT.

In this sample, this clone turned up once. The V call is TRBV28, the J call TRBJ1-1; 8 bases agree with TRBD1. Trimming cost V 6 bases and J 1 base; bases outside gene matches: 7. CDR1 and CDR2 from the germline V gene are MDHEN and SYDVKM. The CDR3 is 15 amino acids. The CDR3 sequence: CASRYPQGGNTEAFF. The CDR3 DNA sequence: TGTGCCAGCAGGTACCCACAGGGGGGGAACACTGAAGCTTTCTTT.

The DNA of the CDR3 is TGTGCCAGCAGCCCTCGAACAGGGGGGGGCAATCAGCCCCAGCATTTT. It encodes CASSPRTGGGNQPQHF. This chain uses TRBV27 with TRBJ1-5, with TRBD1 matching over 8 bases. V was clipped by 6 bases and J by 2 bases; unmatched bases: 9. The CDR3 is 16 amino acids. Germline CDR1 is MNHEY and CDR2 is SMNVEV (reference sequence).

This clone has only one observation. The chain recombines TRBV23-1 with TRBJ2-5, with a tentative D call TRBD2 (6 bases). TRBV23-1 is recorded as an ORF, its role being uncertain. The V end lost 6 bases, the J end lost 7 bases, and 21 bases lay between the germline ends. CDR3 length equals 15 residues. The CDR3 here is CASSLCREHPGTQYF. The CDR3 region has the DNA TGCGCCAGCAGCCTCTGCCGGGAGCACCCAGGGACCCAGTACTTC.

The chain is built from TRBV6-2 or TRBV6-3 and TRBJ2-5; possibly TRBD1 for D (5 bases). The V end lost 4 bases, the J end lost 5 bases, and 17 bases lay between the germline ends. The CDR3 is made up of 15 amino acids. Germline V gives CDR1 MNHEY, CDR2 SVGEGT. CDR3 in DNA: TGTGCCAGCAGTTTCCGGCAGGGCGGACGGGAGACCCAGTACTTC. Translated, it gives CASSFRQGGRETQYF.

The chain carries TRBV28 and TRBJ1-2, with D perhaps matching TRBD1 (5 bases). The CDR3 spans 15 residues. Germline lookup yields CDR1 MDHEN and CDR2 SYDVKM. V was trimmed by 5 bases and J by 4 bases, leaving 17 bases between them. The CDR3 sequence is CASSGPGHLLYGYTF. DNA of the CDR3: TGTGCCAGCAGTGGCCCAGGACATCTCCTCTATGGCTACACCTTC.

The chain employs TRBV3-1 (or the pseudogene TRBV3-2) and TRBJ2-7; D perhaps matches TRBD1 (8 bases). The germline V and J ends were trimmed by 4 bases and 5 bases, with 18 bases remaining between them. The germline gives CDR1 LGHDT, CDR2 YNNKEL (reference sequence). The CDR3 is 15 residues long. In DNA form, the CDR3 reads TGTGCCAGCAGCCTCAGGGGGCTAGCGGCGAACGAGCAGTACTTC. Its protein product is CASSLRGLAANEQYF.